This TCR beta chain emerged from a study of control samples from healthy donors and cancer patients. This CDR3 spans 14 amino acids. The germline CDR1 and CDR2 sequences are SGDLS and YYNGEE. The V and J ends lost 3 bases and 9 bases respectively, with 16 bases between them. Produced via immunoSEQ multiplex PCR; TCRdb's table is partial and in-frame only. The sample gives roughly 100,000 clones, 83% of which show up once; roughly 13% is in the top ten. This clonotype originated in a woman in her forties or fifties in good health. The sample comprised blood. The rearrangement links TRBV9 to TRBJ2-1; a possible D gene is TRBD1 (6 bases). The CDR3 sequence: CASSGYGPRGEQFF. Written as DNA, the CDR3 is TGTGCCAGCAGCGGATACGGCCCCAGGGGTGAGCAGTTCTTC.